Listed below are T cell receptor beta chains from one sample, sequenced in a study of blood T cell repertoires in COVID-19. Sequencing used immunoSEQ multiplex PCR; TCRdb keeps in-frame clones, though not all of them. The repertoire holds 150,000 or so clones, with about 85% as singletons. The sequencing sample was made of PBMCs or T cells enriched from blood (not recorded which). These receptors all stem from a woman in her forties or fifties who had recovered from COVID-19. Each CDR3 is given with its conserved first and last residue. The D gene is left open where the match is weak. Expanded clones get a size class; other rows say once, few or many, or leave the size out.

cdr3_length,v_call,d_call,j_call,clone_size,cdr3_aa,cdr3_nt
16,TRBV11-2,-,TRBJ2-5,-,CASSYRGEGVQETQYF,TGTGCCAGCAGCTATCGTGGGGAGGGGGTACAAGAGACCCAGTACTTC
13,TRBV12-3/TRBV12-4,-,TRBJ1-2,-,CASSLGQPSGYTF,TGTGCCAGCAGCCTTGGACAGCCTTCTGGCTACACCTTC
14,TRBV6-5,-,TRBJ2-3,-,CASRPGVGSDTQYF,TGTGCCAGCAGGCCGGGAGTAGGGTCCGATACGCAGTATTTT
12,TRBV28,-,TRBJ1-1,few,CASSPDGLEAFF,TGTGCCAGCAGTCCCGATGGCCTTGAAGCTTTCTTT
14,TRBV6-5,-,TRBJ2-7,once,CASRFHGGQNEQYF,TGTGCCAGCAGGTTCCACGGGGGGCAGAACGAGCAGTACTTC
14,TRBV25-1,-,TRBJ1-5,-,CASSEAGDLQPQHF,TGTGCCAGCAGTGAGGCAGGGGACCTTCAGCCCCAGCATTTT
17,TRBV19,-,TRBJ2-6,-,CASSIWSGHSGANVLTF,TGTGCCAGTAGTATTTGGTCAGGGCACTCTGGGGCCAACGTCCTGACTTTC
16,TRBV19,-,TRBJ1-2,-,CASSIGGSALYYGYTF,TGTGCCAGTAGTATCGGGGGTTCGGCTCTTTACTATGGCTACACCTTC
14,TRBV7-9,-,TRBJ2-7,-,CASSSWLDSYEQYF,TGTGCCAGCAGCTCGTGGCTAGACTCCTACGAGCAGTACTTC
12,TRBV28,-,TRBJ2-7,-,CASHGGRDEQYF,TGTGCCAGCCACGGAGGTAGGGACGAGCAGTACTTC
17,TRBV24-1,TRBD1,TRBJ2-1,-,CATSDWGVRQGANEQFF,TGTGCCACCAGTGATTGGGGGGTTAGACAGGGGGCTAATGAGCAGTTCTTC
15,TRBV7-2,TRBD1,TRBJ1-1,-,CASSPRQGMNTEAFF,TGTGCCAGCAGCCCTCGACAGGGGATGAACACTGAAGCTTTCTTT